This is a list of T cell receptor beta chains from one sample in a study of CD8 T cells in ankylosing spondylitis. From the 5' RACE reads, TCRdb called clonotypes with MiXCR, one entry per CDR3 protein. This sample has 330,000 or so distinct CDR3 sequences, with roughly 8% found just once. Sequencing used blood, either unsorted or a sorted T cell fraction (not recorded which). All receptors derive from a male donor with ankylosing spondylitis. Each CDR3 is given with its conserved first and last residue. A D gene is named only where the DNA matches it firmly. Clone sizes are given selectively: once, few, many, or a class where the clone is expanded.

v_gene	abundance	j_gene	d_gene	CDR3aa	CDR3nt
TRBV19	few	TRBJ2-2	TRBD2	CASGASGSTGELFF	TGTGCCAGTGGGGCTAGCGGGAGTACCGGGGAGCTGTTTTTT
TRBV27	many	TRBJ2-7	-	CASSLSAAGPYEQYF	TGTGCCAGCAGTTTATCGGCGGCGGGACCCTACGAGCAGTACTTC
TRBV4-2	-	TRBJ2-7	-	CASSQSHQTYEQYF	TGTGCCAGCAGCCAAAGTCACCAAACCTACGAGCAGTACTTC
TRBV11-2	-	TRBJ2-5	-	CASSFLGTARETQYF	TGTGCCAGCAGCTTCCTTGGGACTGCCAGAGAGACCCAGTACTTC
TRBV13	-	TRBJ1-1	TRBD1	CASSWQGASFF	TGTGCCAGCAGCTGGCAGGGGGCATCTTTCTTT
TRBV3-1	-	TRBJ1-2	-	CASSREFGFGYTF	TGTGCCAGCAGCCGTGAGTTCGGCTTTGGCTACACCTTC
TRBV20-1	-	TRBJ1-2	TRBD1	CSAKTGSFNYGYTF	TGCAGTGCAAAGACAGGGAGCTTTAACTATGGCTACACCTTC
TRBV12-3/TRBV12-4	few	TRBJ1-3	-	CASRIGNTIYF	TGTGCCAGCAGAATTGGAAACACCATATATTTT
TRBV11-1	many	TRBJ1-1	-	CASSLFLNTEAFF	TGTGCCAGCAGCTTATTCTTAAACACTGAAGCTTTCTTT
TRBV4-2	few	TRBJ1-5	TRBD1	CASSQEGQGAYQPQHF	TGTGCCAGCAGCCAGGAAGGACAGGGGGCCTATCAGCCCCAGCATTTT
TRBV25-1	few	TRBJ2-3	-	CASSEWGRKDTQYF	TGTGCCAGCAGTGAATGGGGGCGCAAGGATACGCAGTATTTT
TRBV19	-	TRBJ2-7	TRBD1	CASSRRGQGSSYEQYF	TGTGCCAGTAGTCGCAGAGGACAGGGATCGTCCTACGAGCAGTACTTC
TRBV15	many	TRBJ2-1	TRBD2	CATSRAGGSYNEQFF	TGTGCCACCAGCCGAGCGGGAGGGTCCTACAATGAGCAGTTCTTC
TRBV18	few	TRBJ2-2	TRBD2	CASSRTSSNTGELFF	TGTGCCAGCTCACGGACTAGCTCGAACACCGGGGAGCTGTTTTTT
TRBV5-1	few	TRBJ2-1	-	CASSLDPGTNEQFF	TGCGCCAGCAGCTTGGATCCCGGGACCAATGAGCAGTTCTTC
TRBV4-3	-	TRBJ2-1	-	CASSQEGLGGNEQFF	TGCGCCAGCAGCCAAGAAGGCCTAGGGGGCAATGAGCAGTTCTTC
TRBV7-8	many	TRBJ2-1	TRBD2	CASTSGRGEQFF	TGTGCCAGCACTAGCGGGAGAGGCGAGCAGTTCTTC
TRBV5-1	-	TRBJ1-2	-	CASSIGAVQGNYGYTF	TGCGCCAGCAGCATAGGGGCCGTACAGGGAAACTATGGCTACACCTTC
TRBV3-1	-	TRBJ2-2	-	CASSQDRPDRNTGELFF	TGTGCCAGCAGCCAAGATCGCCCGGACAGGAACACCGGGGAGCTGTTTTTT
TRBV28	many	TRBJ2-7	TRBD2	CASRMIRLAGGNEQYF	TGTGCCAGCAGGATGATAAGACTAGCGGGAGGGAACGAGCAGTACTTC
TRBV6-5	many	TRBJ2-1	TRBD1	CASSYGTGVYNEQFF	TGTGCCAGCAGTTACGGGACAGGGGTCTACAATGAGCAGTTCTTC
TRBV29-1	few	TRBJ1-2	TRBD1	CSVGGPGQRRGYTF	TGCAGCGTTGGGGGTCCGGGACAGCGTCGTGGCTACACCTTC
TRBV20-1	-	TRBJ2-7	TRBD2	CSARDPSGDLSYEQYF	TGCAGTGCTAGAGATCCTAGCGGGGACCTCTCCTACGAGCAGTACTTC
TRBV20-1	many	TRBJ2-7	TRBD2	CSAGRLAGSYEQYF	TGCAGTGCTGGTAGACTAGCGGGAAGCTACGAGCAGTACTTC
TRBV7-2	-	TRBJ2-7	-	CASSLRVGGAYEQYF	TGTGCCAGCAGCTTACGTGTGGGTGGTGCATACGAGCAGTACTTC
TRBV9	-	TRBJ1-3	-	CASSYGRVGNTIYF	TGTGCCAGCAGCTATGGCCGGGTTGGAAACACCATATATTTT
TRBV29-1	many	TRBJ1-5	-	CSVSGGWRQPQHF	TGCAGCGTCTCGGGGGGATGGAGGCAGCCCCAGCATTTT
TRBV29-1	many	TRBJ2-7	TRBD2	CSVWTSGPYEQYF	TGCAGCGTTTGGACTAGCGGCCCCTACGAGCAGTACTTC
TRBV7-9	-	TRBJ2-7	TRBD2	CASSLSFSGRDEQYF	TGTGCCAGCAGCTTAAGTTTTAGCGGGAGGGACGAGCAGTACTTC
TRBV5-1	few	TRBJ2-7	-	CASTLSGVAYEQYF	TGCGCCAGCACCCTCTCGGGAGTCGCTTACGAGCAGTACTTC
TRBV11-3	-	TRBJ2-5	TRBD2	CASSETSAGTQYF	TGTGCCAGCAGCGAAACTAGCGCAGGGACCCAGTACTTC
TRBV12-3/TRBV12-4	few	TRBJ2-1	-	CASTAVYNEQFF	TGTGCCAGCACGGCGGTATACAATGAGCAGTTCTTC
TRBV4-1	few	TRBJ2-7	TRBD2	CASSQGVRTSSYEQYF	TGCGCCAGCAGCCAAGGGGTTCGGACTAGCTCCTACGAGCAGTACTTC
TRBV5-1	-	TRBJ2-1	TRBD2	CASSRIAGHYNEQFF	TGCGCCAGCAGCCGGATAGCGGGTCACTACAATGAGCAGTTCTTC
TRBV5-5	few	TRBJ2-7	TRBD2	CASSFTSGRASYEQYF	TGTGCCAGCAGCTTTACTAGCGGGAGGGCCTCCTACGAGCAGTACTTC
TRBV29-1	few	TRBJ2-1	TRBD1	CSVEDRGRGLNEQFF	TGCAGCGTTGAAGATCGGGGCAGGGGGCTCAATGAGCAGTTCTTC